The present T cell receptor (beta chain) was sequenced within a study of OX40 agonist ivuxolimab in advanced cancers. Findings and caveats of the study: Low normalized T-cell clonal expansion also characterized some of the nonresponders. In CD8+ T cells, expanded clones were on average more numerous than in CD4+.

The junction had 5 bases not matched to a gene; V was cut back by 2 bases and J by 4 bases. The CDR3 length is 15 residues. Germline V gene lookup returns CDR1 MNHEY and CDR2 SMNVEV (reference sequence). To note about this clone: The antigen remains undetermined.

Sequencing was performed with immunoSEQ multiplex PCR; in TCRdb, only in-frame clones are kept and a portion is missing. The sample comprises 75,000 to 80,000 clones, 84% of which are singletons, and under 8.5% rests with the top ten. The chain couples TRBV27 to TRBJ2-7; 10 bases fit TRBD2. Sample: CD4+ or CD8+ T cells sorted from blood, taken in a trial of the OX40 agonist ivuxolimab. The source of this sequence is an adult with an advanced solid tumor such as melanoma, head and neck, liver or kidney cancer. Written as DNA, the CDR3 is TGTGCCAGCAGTTTAAAGCGGGGGGGCCGGTACGAGCAGTACTTC. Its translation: CASSLKRGGRYEQYF.